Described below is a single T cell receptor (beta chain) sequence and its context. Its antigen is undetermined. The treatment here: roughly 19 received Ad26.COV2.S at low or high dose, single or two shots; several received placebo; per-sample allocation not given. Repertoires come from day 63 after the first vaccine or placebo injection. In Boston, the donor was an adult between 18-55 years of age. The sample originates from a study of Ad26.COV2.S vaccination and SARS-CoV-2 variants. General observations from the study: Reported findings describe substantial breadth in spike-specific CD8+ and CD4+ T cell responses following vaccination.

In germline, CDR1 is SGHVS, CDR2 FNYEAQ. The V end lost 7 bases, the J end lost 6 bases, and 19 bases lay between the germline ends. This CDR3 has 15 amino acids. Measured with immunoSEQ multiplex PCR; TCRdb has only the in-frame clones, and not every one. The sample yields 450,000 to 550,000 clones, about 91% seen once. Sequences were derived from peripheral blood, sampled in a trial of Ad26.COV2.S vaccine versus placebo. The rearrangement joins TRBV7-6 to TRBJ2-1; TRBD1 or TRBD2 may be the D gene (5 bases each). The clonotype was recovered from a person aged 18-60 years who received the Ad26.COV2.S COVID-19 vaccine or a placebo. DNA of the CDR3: TGTGCCAGCATCCGGGCTGGGGACCCCGTCAATGAGCAGTTCTTC. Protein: CASIRAGDPVNEQFF. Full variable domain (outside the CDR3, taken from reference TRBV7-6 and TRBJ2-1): GAGVSQSPRYKVTKRGQDVALRCDPISGHVSLYWYRQALGQGPEFLTYFNYEAQQDKSGLPNDRFSAERPEGSISTLTIQRTEQRDSAMYRCASIRAGDPVNEQFFGPGTRLTVL.